A selection of T cell receptor beta chains follows, all from one sample in a study of T-cell reconstitution after alpha-beta-depleted transplantation in children. TCRdb reanalysed the PCR reads using MiXCR and keeps one entry per CDR3 protein. The table lists some 75,000 distinct CDR3 sequences, approximately 7.4% of them singletons. The specimen was PBMCs from the stem cell graft donor, collected from the stem cell graft. These receptors all stem from a human donor who donated a stem cell graft to a child with acute lymphoblastic leukemia. CDR3s include the opening cysteine and the closing phenylalanine or tryptophan. The order of the fields is CDR3 protein, CDR3 DNA, V gene, clone size, J gene, D gene. D genes are given only for firm matches. Size is omitted from some rows. Given values are once, few, many or a class for expanded clones.

cdr3_aa: CATSASLAGVGNEQFF; cdr3_nt: TGTGCCACCAGTGCTTCGCTAGCGGGAGTGGGTAATGAGCAGTTCTTC; v_call: TRBV24-1; clone_size: many; j_call: TRBJ2-1; d_call: TRBD2
cdr3_aa: CASSLGVAADTQYF; cdr3_nt: TGCGCCAGCAGCTTGGGTGTTGCCGCAGATACGCAGTATTTT; v_call: TRBV5-1; clone_size: NA; j_call: TRBJ2-3; d_call: NA
cdr3_aa: CASSLGFSSTDTQYF; cdr3_nt: TGTGCCAGCAGCTTAGGTTTCTCCAGCACAGATACGCAGTATTTT; v_call: TRBV7-6; clone_size: many; j_call: TRBJ2-3; d_call: NA
cdr3_aa: CSASPSHRMNTEAFF; cdr3_nt: TGCAGTGCTAGCCCCTCTCATAGAATGAACACTGAAGCTTTCTTT; v_call: TRBV20-1; clone_size: many; j_call: TRBJ1-1; d_call: NA
cdr3_aa: CASSLTTKNTGELFF; cdr3_nt: TGTGCCAGCAGCCTAACGACGAAAAACACCGGGGAGCTGTTTTTT; v_call: TRBV7-8; clone_size: many; j_call: TRBJ2-2; d_call: NA
cdr3_aa: CASSLAMTGTYEQYF; cdr3_nt: TGTGCCAGCAGCTTGGCAATGACAGGCACCTACGAGCAGTACTTC; v_call: TRBV5-5; clone_size: many; j_call: TRBJ2-7; d_call: NA
cdr3_aa: CASSLGGTGPRAPNNSPLHF; cdr3_nt: TGTGCCAGCAGCTTAGGAGGGACAGGTCCAAGGGCTCCTAATAATTCACCCCTCCACTTT; v_call: TRBV7-8; clone_size: many; j_call: TRBJ1-6; d_call: TRBD1
cdr3_aa: CASSSQGLSTEAFF; cdr3_nt: TGTGCCAGCTCATCACAGGGTTTGTCCACTGAAGCTTTCTTT; v_call: TRBV18; clone_size: many; j_call: TRBJ1-1; d_call: NA
cdr3_aa: CASSSGVRWGPSGETQYF; cdr3_nt: TGTGCCAGCAGTTCCGGGGTCCGATGGGGGCCCAGTGGAGAGACCCAGTACTTC; v_call: TRBV11-2; clone_size: many; j_call: TRBJ2-5; d_call: NA
cdr3_aa: CASSYSGQGTYEQYF; cdr3_nt: TGTGCCAGCAGTTACTCGGGACAGGGCACCTACGAGCAGTACTTC; v_call: TRBV6-5; clone_size: NA; j_call: TRBJ2-7; d_call: TRBD1
cdr3_aa: CAISGSSAEQYF; cdr3_nt: TGTGCCATTAGCGGGAGTTCGGCCGAGCAGTACTTC; v_call: TRBV28; clone_size: NA; j_call: TRBJ2-7; d_call: TRBD2
cdr3_aa: CASSQVDTLIYGYTF; cdr3_nt: TGTGCCAGCAGCCAAGTGGACACCCTAATCTATGGCTACACCTTC; v_call: TRBV4-2; clone_size: NA; j_call: TRBJ1-2; d_call: NA
cdr3_aa: CASILDLARETQYF; cdr3_nt: TGTGCCAGCATCTTGGACCTAGCGAGGGAGACCCAGTACTTC; v_call: TRBV5-5; clone_size: many; j_call: TRBJ2-5; d_call: NA
cdr3_aa: CASSPSLARTNEQFF; cdr3_nt: TGTGCCAGCAGCCCCTCACTAGCCCGTACTAATGAGCAGTTCTTC; v_call: TRBV4-2; clone_size: many; j_call: TRBJ2-1; d_call: NA
cdr3_aa: CASSLWGLRQPTDTQYF; cdr3_nt: TGTGCCAGCAGTTTATGGGGACTCCGACAACCCACAGATACGCAGTATTTT; v_call: TRBV12-3/TRBV12-4; clone_size: many; j_call: TRBJ2-3; d_call: NA
cdr3_aa: CASSLGGTRGRETQYF; cdr3_nt: TGTGCCAGCAGCTTGGGGGGGACTCGGGGCCGAGAGACCCAGTACTTC; v_call: TRBV11-2; clone_size: many; j_call: TRBJ2-5; d_call: TRBD2
cdr3_aa: CASSFGPTNQPQHF; cdr3_nt: TGTGCCAGCAGTTTCGGGCCGACCAATCAGCCCCAGCATTTT; v_call: TRBV12-3/TRBV12-4; clone_size: many; j_call: TRBJ1-5; d_call: NA
cdr3_aa: CASRLRTGSYNEQFF; cdr3_nt: TGTGCCAGCAGGCTACGGACGGGCTCCTACAATGAGCAGTTCTTC; v_call: TRBV5-6; clone_size: many; j_call: TRBJ2-1; d_call: NA
cdr3_aa: CSARGQGSTDTQYF; cdr3_nt: TGCAGTGCTAGAGGCCAGGGAAGCACAGATACGCAGTATTTT; v_call: TRBV20-1; clone_size: many; j_call: TRBJ2-3; d_call: NA
cdr3_aa: CASSLSGGTPYEQYF; cdr3_nt: TGTGCCAGCAGTTTATCGGGTGGCACTCCCTACGAGCAGTACTTC; v_call: TRBV27; clone_size: few; j_call: TRBJ2-7; d_call: NA
cdr3_aa: CSGRRADYGYTF; cdr3_nt: TGCAGCGGCAGAAGGGCCGACTATGGCTACACCTTC; v_call: TRBV29-1; clone_size: many; j_call: TRBJ1-2; d_call: NA
cdr3_aa: CASSQDQSSYNEQFF; cdr3_nt: TGTGCCAGCAGCCAAGATCAGAGCTCCTACAATGAGCAGTTCTTC; v_call: TRBV4-2; clone_size: many; j_call: TRBJ2-1; d_call: NA
cdr3_aa: CASSFSGQPQHF; cdr3_nt: TGTGCCAGCAGTTTTTCTGGGCAGCCCCAGCATTTT; v_call: TRBV12-3/TRBV12-4; clone_size: many; j_call: TRBJ1-5; d_call: NA
cdr3_aa: CASSLGPSSTEAFF; cdr3_nt: TGCGCCAGCAGCTTGGGTCCCAGCAGCACTGAAGCTTTCTTT; v_call: TRBV5-1; clone_size: NA; j_call: TRBJ1-1; d_call: NA
cdr3_aa: CASTSRWGSSYNEQFF; cdr3_nt: TGTGCCAGCACATCGAGGTGGGGGAGCTCCTACAATGAGCAGTTCTTC; v_call: TRBV28; clone_size: many; j_call: TRBJ2-1; d_call: NA
cdr3_aa: CAISESPGTGAEKLFF; cdr3_nt: TGTGCCATCAGTGAGTCCCCCGGGACAGGGGCTGAAAAACTGTTTTTT; v_call: TRBV10-3; clone_size: many; j_call: TRBJ1-4; d_call: TRBD1
cdr3_aa: CASSYPGQGSSGNTIYF; cdr3_nt: TGTGCCAGCAGTTACCCGGGACAGGGGAGTTCTGGAAACACCATATATTTT; v_call: TRBV6-5; clone_size: many; j_call: TRBJ1-3; d_call: TRBD1
cdr3_aa: CASRQGYEQYF; cdr3_nt: TGTGCCAGCAGACAGGGGTACGAGCAGTACTTC; v_call: TRBV7-2; clone_size: few; j_call: TRBJ2-7; d_call: TRBD1
cdr3_aa: CASSLDRGEGLAKNIQYF; cdr3_nt: TGCGCCAGCAGCTTGGATCGTGGTGAGGGACTAGCCAAAAACATTCAGTACTTC; v_call: TRBV5-1; clone_size: many; j_call: TRBJ2-4; d_call: NA
cdr3_aa: CASSVVGIGGELFF; cdr3_nt: TGTGCCAGCAGCGTAGTGGGCATCGGCGGGGAGCTGTTTTTT; v_call: TRBV9; clone_size: many; j_call: TRBJ2-2; d_call: NA
cdr3_aa: CASTGTVPYEQYF; cdr3_nt: TGTGCCAGCACCGGGACGGTTCCCTACGAGCAGTACTTC; v_call: TRBV6-5; clone_size: NA; j_call: TRBJ2-7; d_call: NA
cdr3_aa: CASSLFKGGYTF; cdr3_nt: TGTGCCAGCAGTTTATTTAAAGGTGGCTACACCTTC; v_call: TRBV28; clone_size: many; j_call: TRBJ1-2; d_call: NA
cdr3_aa: CASRDANVLTF; cdr3_nt: TGTGCCAGCAGAGACGCCAACGTCCTGACTTTC; v_call: TRBV25-1; clone_size: many; j_call: TRBJ2-6; d_call: NA
cdr3_aa: CASSFTSGPYEQYF; cdr3_nt: TGTGCCAGCAGCTTTACGAGCGGCCCCTACGAGCAGTACTTC; v_call: TRBV7-2; clone_size: many; j_call: TRBJ2-7; d_call: NA
cdr3_aa: CASSINEKLFF; cdr3_nt: TGTGCCAGCAGCATAAATGAAAAACTGTTTTTT; v_call: TRBV7-2; clone_size: many; j_call: TRBJ1-4; d_call: NA
cdr3_aa: CASRKPGAGGYTF; cdr3_nt: TGTGCCAGCAGGAAACCGGGAGCGGGTGGCTACACCTTC; v_call: TRBV12-3/TRBV12-4; clone_size: few; j_call: TRBJ1-2; d_call: NA
cdr3_aa: CASSPGMGQDEQYF; cdr3_nt: TGCGCCAGCAGCCCCGGGATGGGGCAGGACGAGCAGTACTTC; v_call: TRBV5-1; clone_size: many; j_call: TRBJ2-7; d_call: NA
cdr3_aa: CASSIETAAGYTF; cdr3_nt: TGTGCCAGTAGTATAGAAACAGCTGCCGGCTACACCTTC; v_call: TRBV19; clone_size: few; j_call: TRBJ1-2; d_call: NA
cdr3_aa: CASSLNPTQPQHF; cdr3_nt: TGCGCCAGCAGCTTGAATCCGACTCAGCCCCAGCATTTT; v_call: TRBV5-1; clone_size: many; j_call: TRBJ1-5; d_call: NA
cdr3_aa: CSVEVRYNEQFF; cdr3_nt: TGCAGCGTTGAAGTTAGGTACAATGAGCAGTTCTTC; v_call: TRBV29-1; clone_size: many; j_call: TRBJ2-1; d_call: NA
cdr3_aa: CASSEGQGNQPQHF; cdr3_nt: TGTGCCAGCAGTGAAGGACAGGGCAATCAGCCCCAGCATTTT; v_call: TRBV25-1; clone_size: NA; j_call: TRBJ1-5; d_call: TRBD1
cdr3_aa: CASSEDVGRGTGELFF; cdr3_nt: TGTGCCAGCAGTGAAGACGTGGGACGGGGCACCGGGGAGCTGTTTTTT; v_call: TRBV6-1; clone_size: NA; j_call: TRBJ2-2; d_call: NA
cdr3_aa: CASSLSGISGANVLTF; cdr3_nt: TGTGCCAGCAGTTTATCCGGGATCTCTGGGGCCAACGTCCTGACTTTC; v_call: TRBV28; clone_size: many; j_call: TRBJ2-6; d_call: NA
cdr3_aa: CATHRGNTGELFF; cdr3_nt: TGTGCCACCCACAGGGGTAACACCGGGGAGCTGTTTTTT; v_call: TRBV6-2/TRBV6-3; clone_size: NA; j_call: TRBJ2-2; d_call: TRBD1
cdr3_aa: CASSRGTDTGYTF; cdr3_nt: TGTGCCAGCAGTAGAGGGACTGACACTGGCTACACCTTC; v_call: TRBV6-6; clone_size: many; j_call: TRBJ1-2; d_call: NA
cdr3_aa: CSARALAGNEQYF; cdr3_nt: TGCAGTGCTAGAGCACTAGCGGGGAACGAGCAGTACTTC; v_call: TRBV20-1; clone_size: many; j_call: TRBJ2-7; d_call: TRBD2
cdr3_aa: CATSFRDGALGTIYF; cdr3_nt: TGTGCCACCTCATTCCGGGACGGAGCATTGGGCACCATATATTTT; v_call: TRBV28; clone_size: few; j_call: TRBJ1-3; d_call: NA
cdr3_aa: CASSGQGVSEQYF; cdr3_nt: TGTGCCAGCAGTGGACAGGGGGTATCCGAGCAGTACTTC; v_call: TRBV12-3/TRBV12-4; clone_size: NA; j_call: TRBJ2-7; d_call: TRBD1
cdr3_aa: CASSLNSRAGELFF; cdr3_nt: TGTGCCAGCAGCTTAAATTCGAGGGCCGGGGAGCTGTTTTTT; v_call: TRBV7-3; clone_size: many; j_call: TRBJ2-2; d_call: NA
cdr3_aa: CASSPRSGTGELFF; cdr3_nt: TGCGCCAGCAGCCCTAGATCGGGGACCGGGGAGCTGTTTTTT; v_call: TRBV5-1; clone_size: many; j_call: TRBJ2-2; d_call: NA
cdr3_aa: CASSTVSMSEQYF; cdr3_nt: TGCGCCAGCAGCACAGTTTCCATGAGCGAGCAGTACTTC; v_call: TRBV5-1; clone_size: many; j_call: TRBJ2-7; d_call: NA